This T cell receptor beta chain was found in a study of T-cell reconstitution after alpha-beta-depleted transplantation in children. In germline, CDR1 is SGDLS, CDR2 YYNGEE. V was pared by 3 bases and J by 2 bases, with 13 bases between. The CDR3 consists of 15 residues. A TCRbeta library incorporating unique molecular identifiers was prepared. Via MiXCR, TCRdb re-called the PCR reads, giving one row per CDR3 protein. The table lists 640,000 or so distinct CDR3 sequences, roughly 17% of them singletons, with approximately 1.1% in the top ten. The sequenced sample was PBMCs from the stem cell graft donor, obtained from the stem cell graft. This chain uses TRBV9 with TRBJ2-3; D is possibly TRBD1 or TRBD2 (5 bases each). The origin of this receptor is a human donor who donated a stem cell graft to a child with acute myeloid leukemia. In DNA, the CDR3 is TGTGCCAGCAGCGGCTGGGACGCCTCCACAGATACGCAGTATTTT. The encoded protein is CASSGWDASTDTQYF.